This TCR beta chain was captured by sequencing in a study of blood T cell repertoires in COVID-19. Across the study: Material from acute and convalescent COVID-19 was sourced from the United States, Italy and Spain. Sources were T cells, B-cell-depleted T cells, or PBMCs; the material itself was cDNA or gDNA.

Deletions cut 3 bases from V and 10 bases from J, with 15 bases between. The V gene's germline CDR1 is GTSNPN and CDR2 SVGIG (reference sequence). The CDR3 totals 12 residues. Per the authors' pipeline: By means of reference gene primer amplification, nucleated cell counts were estimated. The repertoire was sequenced with immunoSEQ multiplex PCR; TCRdb's copy has only in-frame clones and lacks some. The DNA gave D and trimming, while V, J and clone size come from that table. The data show about 120,000 clones, less than 95% seen once. Sequencing was carried out using peripheral blood. The source is a human donor with active COVID-19. The donor label of this sample is uncertain. V and J are TRBV30 and TRBJ2-5; TRBD2 might be the D (6 bases). CDR3 DNA sequence: TGTGCCTGGAGGGCTAGCGCGGTGGGCCAGTACTTC. This sequence encodes CAWRASAVGQYF.